A single sample is the source of the 21 T cell receptor beta chains below, sequenced in a study of blood T cell repertoires in COVID-19. Measured with immunoSEQ multiplex PCR; TCRdb has only the in-frame clones, and not every one. Of approximately 70,000 clones in the sample, about 86% were seen once. Material: peripheral blood. These receptors all come from a woman aged 55-70 years with acute or convalescent COVID-19.

V is TRBV19 and J is TRBJ2-5; the match to TRBD1 covers 9 bases. Trimming cost V 4 bases and J 5 bases; bases outside gene matches: 5. Looked up from germline, CDR1 is LNHDA and CDR2 is SQIVND (reference sequence). This CDR3 is 14 amino acids long. The chain's CDR3 is CASSTTGGRETQYF. The CDR3 DNA is TGTGCCAGTAGTACGACAGGGGGTAGGGAGACCCAGTACTTC.

V gene TRBV3-1 (or the pseudogene TRBV3-2) combines with J gene TRBJ1-5; D is undetermined. Trimming stripped 0 bases from V and 3 bases from J, with 6 bases between. The CDR3 covers 14 residues. CDR1 LGHDT and CDR2 YNNKEL come from the germline V gene (reference sequence). The CDR3 DNA sequence: TGTGCCAGCAGCCAAGAGGGCTACAATCAGCCCCAGCATTTT. It is translated as CASSQEGYNQPQHF.

The chain has TRBV9 and TRBJ2-1; TRBD2 might be the D (5 bases). Looked up from germline, CDR1 is SGDLS and CDR2 is YYNGEE. The length of the CDR3 is 15 residues. Trimming pared 4 bases from V and 2 bases from J, leaving 13 bases between. CDR3 DNA sequence: TGTGCCAGCAGCCCCCCCCGGGGTCCCTACAATGAGCAGTTCTTC. Translating it yields CASSPPRGPYNEQFF.

This rearrangement joins TRBV7-9 to TRBJ2-7, with 13 bases fitting TRBD2. Losses at the gene ends were 5 bases for V and 7 bases for J; bases not matched to a gene: 2. Germline-derived CDR1 and CDR2 are SEHNR and FQNEAQ (reference sequence). The CDR3 extends over 13 amino acids. CDR3 sequence: CASSPGLAGEQYF. In nucleotides, the CDR3 is TGTGCCAGCAGCCCGGGACTAGCGGGGGAGCAGTACTTC.

This CDR3 reads CASSSRGGLYNEQFF. CDR3 nucleotide sequence: TGTGCCAGCAGCTCGCGGGGGGGCCTCTACAATGAGCAGTTCTTC. This rearrangement joins TRBV5-4 to TRBJ2-1; 9 bases align to TRBD2. From germline, CDR1 is SGHNT and CDR2 YYREEE (reference sequence). The CDR3 spans 15 residues. The trim removed 3 bases at V and 3 bases at J, leaving 4 bases unmatched.

V usage is TRBV6-5 and J usage is TRBJ1-6, with a possible D match to TRBD1 (5 bases). The CDR3 spans 13 residues. V was trimmed by 6 bases and J by 7 bases, leaving 10 bases between them. CDR1 is MNHEY and CDR2 is SVGAGI in the germline V gene. The DNA of the CDR3 is TGTGCCAGCAGACCCAGGGTCAATTCACCCCTCCACTTT. Protein product: CASRPRVNSPLHF.

The V call is TRBV4-1, the J call TRBJ2-2; D remains ambiguous. The CDR3 covers 14 residues. Germline CDR1 reads MGHRA; CDR2 reads YSYEKL. V was trimmed by 0 bases and J by 6 bases, leaving 8 bases between them. The DNA of the CDR3 is TGCGCCAGCAGCCAAGATCGGGTGGCCGGGGAGCTGTTTTTT. This translates into CASSQDRVAGELFF.

This rearrangement joins TRBV6-1 to TRBJ2-7; 10 nucleotides line up with TRBD1. The CDR3 is 15 residues long. Germline V lookup: CDR1 MNHNS, CDR2 SASEGT. Losses at the gene ends were 3 bases for V and 5 bases for J; bases not matched to a gene: 7. The chain's CDR3 is CASSDRDRGSHEQYF. The CDR3 DNA reads TGTGCCAGCAGTGATCGGGACAGGGGCTCGCACGAGCAGTACTTC.

The CDR3 sequence is CATATGGGYGYTF. The DNA for the CDR3 is TGTGCCACCGCGACAGGGGGTGGCTATGGCTACACCTTC. This chain joins TRBV25-1 and TRBJ1-2; TRBD1 agrees at 9 bases. The CDR3 is made up of 13 amino acids. Germline loops: CDR1 MGHDK, CDR2 SYGVNS. The V segment lost 10 bases and the J segment 4 bases; nucleotides outside the gene matches: 7.

The chain uses TRBV19 and TRBJ2-1, with a tentative D call TRBD1 (6 bases). The CDR3 runs to 14 residues. Germline V gene sequence: CDR1 LNHDA, CDR2 SQIVND (reference sequence). V was pared by 3 bases and J by 4 bases, with 10 bases between. As DNA, the CDR3 is TGTGCCAGTAGTATGGGACAATCGTACAATGAGCAGTTCTTC. Translating gives CASSMGQSYNEQFF.

The chain links TRBV18 to TRBJ2-7; TRBD1 might be the D (6 bases). V was pared by 2 bases and J by 3 bases, with 14 bases between. CDR1 KGHSH and CDR2 LQKENI come from the germline V gene. This CDR3 is 15 amino acids long. CDR3 sequence (DNA): TGTGCCAGCTCACCATCCTCCGACAGGAACTACGAGCAGTACTTC. Amino acids: CASSPSSDRNYEQYF.

CDR3 residues: CASSFNRETQYF. The CDR3 region has the DNA TGTGCCAGCAGTTTCAATCGGGAGACCCAGTACTTC. The chain uses TRBV12-3 or TRBV12-4 and TRBJ2-5, with D uncertain. The CDR3 sequence is 12 residues long. Trimming pared 3 bases from V and 5 bases from J, leaving 7 bases between.

This clone occurred a few times. The genes are TRBV28 and TRBJ1-5; TRBD1 might be the D (6 bases). V lost 4 bases, J lost 6 bases, and 10 bases lay in between. The CDR3 has 13 amino acids. Germline lookup yields CDR1 MDHEN and CDR2 SYDVKM. This CDR3 reads CASSSGQLQPQHF. CDR3 coding DNA: TGTGCCAGCAGTTCCGGACAGCTTCAGCCCCAGCATTTT.

The chain couples TRBV2 to TRBJ1-2, with TRBD1 matching 8 bases. This CDR3 region has 15 residues. CDR1 SNHLY and CDR2 FYNNEI come from the germline V gene. J lost 8 bases, V lost 2 bases, and 10 bases had no gene match. In nucleotides, the CDR3 is TGTGCCAGCAGTGAATTCTTACAGGGGGGAGGCGGCTACACCTTC. This gives the protein CASSEFLQGGGGYTF.

The chain combines TRBV18 with TRBJ2-3; tentative D call: TRBD2 (6 bases). Trimming took off 3 bases at V and 5 bases at J, with 9 bases between the two ends. From germline, CDR1 is KGHSH and CDR2 LQKENI. CDR3 length: 13 residues. The CDR3 coding sequence is TGTGCCAGCTCACCGGGACTGGAAGATACGCAGTATTTT. Amino acid sequence: CASSPGLEDTQYF.

This CDR3 reads CASSLNLVETQYF. The CDR3 coding sequence is TGTGCCAGCAGCTTGAATCTAGTGGAGACCCAGTACTTC. The chain has TRBV7-9 and TRBJ2-5, with D unresolved. The CDR3 consists of 13 residues. V lost 3 bases, J lost 5 bases, and 10 bases lay in between. Germline V gene data show CDR1 as SEHNR and CDR2 as FQNEAQ (reference sequence).

This chain joins TRBV19 and TRBJ2-3, with TRBD2 identical over 7 bases. This CDR3 is built from 13 residues. Germline assignment: CDR1 LNHDA and CDR2 SQIVND (reference sequence). With 3 bases clipped from V and 3 bases from J, the junction kept 0 bases outside the gene matches. Here the CDR3 reads CASSMGGTDTQYF. The CDR3 region has the DNA TGTGCCAGTAGTATGGGAGGGACAGATACGCAGTATTTT.

The chain recombines TRBV5-6 with TRBJ1-2; TRBD1 is a possible D gene (5 bases). Trimming shortened V by 6 bases and J by 13 bases, and 19 bases separated the two germline ends. CDR1 and CDR2 from the germline V gene are SGHDT and YYEEEE. The CDR3 spans 12 residues. CDR3 in DNA: TGTGCCAGCACCCAGGGTGAATGGGGTTGCACCTTC. This gives the protein CASTQGEWGCTF.

The V and J genes are TRBV12-3 or TRBV12-4 and TRBJ2-1, with TRBD2 as a possible D gene (5 bases). Trimming took 4 bases from V and 10 from J, leaving 14 bases between them. This CDR3 is 13 amino acids long. The CDR3 region has the DNA TGTGCCAGCAGTTCCCAGGACTCCCGAGAGCAGTTCTTC. Translated: CASSSQDSREQFF.

The chain recombines TRBV14 with TRBJ2-2; D remains ambiguous. The CDR3 spans 13 residues. Trimming cost V 3 bases and J 7 bases, with 9 bases left between them. Germline V gene data show CDR1 as SGHDN and CDR2 as FVKESK. In nucleotides, the CDR3 is TGTGCCAGCAGCCAGGTAGCTGGCGGGGAGCTGTTTTTT. Translated, it gives CASSQVAGGELFF. Combining the CDR3 with reference TRBV14 and TRBJ2-2 gives the whole variable domain EAGVTQFPSHSVIEKGQTVTLRCDPISGHDNLYWYRRVMGKEIKFLLHFVKESKQDESGMPNNRFLAERTGGTYSTLKVQPAELEDSGVYFCASSQVAGGELFFGEGSRLTVL.

This chain uses TRBV11-2 with TRBJ1-4; D unclear. The CDR3 runs 15 residues. CDR1 SGHAT and CDR2 FQNNGV come from the germline V gene. The V end lost 1 base, the J end lost 0 bases, and 6 bases lay between the germline ends. CDR3 sequence: CASSLVPATNEKLFF. Written as DNA, the CDR3 is TGTGCCAGCAGCTTAGTGCCAGCAACTAATGAAAAACTGTTTTTT. The whole variable domain, filled in from reference TRBV11-2 and TRBJ1-4, reads EAGVAQSPRYKIIEKRQSVAFWCNPISGHATLYWYQQILGQGPKLLIQFQNNGVVDDSQLPKDRFSAERLKGVDSTLKIQPAKLEDSAVYLCASSLVPATNEKLFFGSGTQLSVL.